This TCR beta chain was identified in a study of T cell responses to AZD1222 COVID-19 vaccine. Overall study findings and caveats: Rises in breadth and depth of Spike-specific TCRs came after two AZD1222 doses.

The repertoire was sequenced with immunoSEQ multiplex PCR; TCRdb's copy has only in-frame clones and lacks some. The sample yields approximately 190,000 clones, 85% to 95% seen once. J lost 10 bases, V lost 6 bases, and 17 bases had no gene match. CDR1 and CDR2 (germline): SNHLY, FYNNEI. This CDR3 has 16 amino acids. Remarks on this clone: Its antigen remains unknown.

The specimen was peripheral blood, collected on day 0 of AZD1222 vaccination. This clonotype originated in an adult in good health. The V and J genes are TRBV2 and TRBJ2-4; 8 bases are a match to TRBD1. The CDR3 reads CASSPEQTGAAPIQYF. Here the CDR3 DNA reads TGTGCCAGCAGCCCGGAGCAGACAGGGGCCGCGCCGATTCAGTACTTC.